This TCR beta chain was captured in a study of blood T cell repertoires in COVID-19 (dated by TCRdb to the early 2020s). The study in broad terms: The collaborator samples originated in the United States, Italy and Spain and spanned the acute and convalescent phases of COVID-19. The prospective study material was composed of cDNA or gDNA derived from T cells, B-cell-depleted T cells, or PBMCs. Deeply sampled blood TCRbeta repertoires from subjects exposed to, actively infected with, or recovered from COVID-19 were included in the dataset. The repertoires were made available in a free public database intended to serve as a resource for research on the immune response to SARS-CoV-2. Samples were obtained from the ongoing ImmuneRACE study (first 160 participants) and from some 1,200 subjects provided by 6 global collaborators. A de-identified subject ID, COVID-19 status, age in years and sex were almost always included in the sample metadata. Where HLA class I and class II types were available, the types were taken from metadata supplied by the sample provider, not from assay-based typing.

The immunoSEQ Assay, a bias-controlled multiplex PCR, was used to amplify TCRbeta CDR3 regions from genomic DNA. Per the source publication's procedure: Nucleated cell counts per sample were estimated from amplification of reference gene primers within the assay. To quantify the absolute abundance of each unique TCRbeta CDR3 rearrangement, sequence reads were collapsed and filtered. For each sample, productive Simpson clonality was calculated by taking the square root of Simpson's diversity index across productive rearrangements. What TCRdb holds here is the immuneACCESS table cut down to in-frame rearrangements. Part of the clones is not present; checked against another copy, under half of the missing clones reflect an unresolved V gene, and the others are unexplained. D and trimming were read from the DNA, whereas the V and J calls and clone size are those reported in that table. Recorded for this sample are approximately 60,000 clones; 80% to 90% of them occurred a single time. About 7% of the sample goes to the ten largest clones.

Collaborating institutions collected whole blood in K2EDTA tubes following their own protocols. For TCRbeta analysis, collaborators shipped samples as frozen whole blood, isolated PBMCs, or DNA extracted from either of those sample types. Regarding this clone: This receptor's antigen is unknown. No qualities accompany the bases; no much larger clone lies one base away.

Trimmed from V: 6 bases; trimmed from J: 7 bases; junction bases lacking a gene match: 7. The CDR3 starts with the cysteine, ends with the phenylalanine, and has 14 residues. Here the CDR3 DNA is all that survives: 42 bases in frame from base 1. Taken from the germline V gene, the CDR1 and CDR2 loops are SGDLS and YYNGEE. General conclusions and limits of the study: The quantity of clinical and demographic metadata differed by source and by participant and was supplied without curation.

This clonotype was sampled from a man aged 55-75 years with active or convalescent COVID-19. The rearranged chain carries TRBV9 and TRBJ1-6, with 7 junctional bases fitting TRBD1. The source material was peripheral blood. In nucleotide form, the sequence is TGTGCCAGCACCGTGGGACAGCCCAATTCACCCCTCCACTTT. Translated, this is CASTVGQPNSPLHF. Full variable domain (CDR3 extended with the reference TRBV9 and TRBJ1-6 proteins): DSGVTQTPKHLITATGQRVTLRCSPRSGDLSVYWYQQSLDQGLQFLIQYYNGEERAKGNILERFSAQQFPDLHSELNLSSLELGDSALYFCASTVGQPNSPLHFGNGTRLTVT.